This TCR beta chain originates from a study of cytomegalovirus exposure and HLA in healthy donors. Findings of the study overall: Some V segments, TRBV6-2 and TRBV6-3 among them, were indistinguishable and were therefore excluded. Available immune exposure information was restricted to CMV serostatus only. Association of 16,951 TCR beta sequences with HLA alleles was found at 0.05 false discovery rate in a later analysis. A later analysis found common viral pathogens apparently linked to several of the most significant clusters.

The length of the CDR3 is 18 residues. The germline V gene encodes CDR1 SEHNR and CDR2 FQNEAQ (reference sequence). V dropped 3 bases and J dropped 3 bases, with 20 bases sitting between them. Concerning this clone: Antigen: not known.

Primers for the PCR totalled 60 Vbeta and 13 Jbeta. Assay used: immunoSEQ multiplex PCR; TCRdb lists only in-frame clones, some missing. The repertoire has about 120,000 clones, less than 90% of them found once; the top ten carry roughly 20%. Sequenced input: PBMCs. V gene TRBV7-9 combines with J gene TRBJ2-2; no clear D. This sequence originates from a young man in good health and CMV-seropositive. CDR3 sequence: CASSFRGEQGHDTGELFF. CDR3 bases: TGTGCCAGCAGCTTCCGAGGAGAACAAGGCCATGACACCGGGGAGCTGTTTTTT.